What follows are 23 T cell receptor beta chains derived from one specimen sequenced in a study of early T cells in non-severe SARS-CoV-2 infection. TCRdb used MiXCR to reprocess the 5' RACE reads, holding one entry per CDR3 protein. The sample contains about 59,000 distinct CDR3 sequences, roughly 12% of which appear only once. Material for sequencing was whole blood. Source of these receptors: an adult who was a healthcare worker with PCR-confirmed SARS-CoV-2 infection or an uninfected control (not recorded which).

Only a few counts were recorded for this clonotype. The rearrangement links TRBV11-2 to TRBJ2-2, with TRBD2 identical over 8 bases. This CDR3 is built from 17 residues. Germline CDR1 SGHAT, CDR2 FQNNGV. V was clipped by 1 base and J by 5 bases; unmatched bases: 9. CDR3 nucleotide sequence: TGTGCCAGCAGCTTAGTTACTAGCGGCGGGACGACCGGGGAGCTGTTTTTT. Translating it yields CASSLVTSGGTTGELFF.

The V call is TRBV19, the J call TRBJ2-1; 8 bases match TRBD1. The ends lost 9 bases at V and 9 bases at J; junction bases unmatched: 10. This CDR3 comprises 13 residues. Germline CDR1 LNHDA, CDR2 SQIVND (reference sequence). The CDR3 region has the DNA TGTGCCAGCAACCAGGGGGCGGGTGTTGAGCAGTTCTTC. It is translated as CASNQGAGVEQFF.

The rearrangement uses TRBV20-1 and TRBJ1-1; TRBD1 is a possible D gene (5 bases). Germline V CDR1 and CDR2: DFQATT, SNEGSKA (reference sequence). The V and J ends lost 0 bases and 4 bases respectively, with 9 bases between them. The CDR3 has 13 residues. Here the CDR3 DNA reads TGCAGTGCTAGAGATCTTAGGGGCACTGAAGCTTTCTTT. Amino acids: CSARDLRGTEAFF.

This clonotype was detected many times. The V and J genes are TRBV12-3 or TRBV12-4 and TRBJ1-3; unclear D gene. This CDR3 has 13 amino acids. V was shortened by 3 bases and J by 2 bases, with 5 bases between the two germline ends. CDR3 residues: CASSLSAGNTIYF. DNA of the CDR3: TGTGCCAGCAGTTTGTCAGCTGGAAACACCATATATTTT.

This clonotype has a count of ten or more. The rearrangement links TRBV20-1 to TRBJ2-2; D is unresolved. Deletions cut 4 bases from V and 1 base from J, with 10 bases between. The V gene's germline CDR1 is DFQATT and CDR2 SNEGSKA (reference sequence). The CDR3 length is 14 residues. The CDR3 DNA reads as TGCAGTGCTACTCCTCTCCAGAACACCGGGGAGCTGTTTTTT. Residues: CSATPLQNTGELFF.

This clonotype was recorded many times. Here the CDR3 reads CASSIDYRPLSGNTIYF. The CDR3 nucleotides read TGTGCCAGTAGTATCGATTATAGACCGCTCTCTGGAAACACCATATATTTT. The chain employs TRBV19 and TRBJ1-3; no definite D call. The ends were cut back, 3 bases at V and 0 bases at J, with 15 bases in the middle. CDR1 is LNHDA and CDR2 is SQIVND in the germline V gene (reference sequence). CDR3 length: 17 amino acids. Filled out from reference TRBV19 and TRBJ1-3, the complete variable domain reads DGGITQSPKYLFRKEGQNVTLSCEQNLNHDAMYWYRQDPGQGLRLIYYSQIVNDFQKGDIAEGYSVSREKKESFPLTVTSAQKNPTAFYLCASSIDYRPLSGNTIYFGEGSWLTVV.

This clonotype was observed a few times. V usage is TRBV6-1 and J usage is TRBJ2-1, with 7 bases matching TRBD1. Germline lookup yields CDR1 MNHNS and CDR2 SASEGT. CDR3 length equals 13 residues. The junction had 3 bases not matched to a gene; V was cut back by 7 bases and J by 3 bases. The CDR3: CASIRDSYNEQFF. The CDR3 region has the DNA TGTGCCAGCATTCGGGACAGCTACAATGAGCAGTTCTTC.

This clonotype came up many times. V gene TRBV19 combines with J gene TRBJ2-5, with D perhaps TRBD1 or TRBD2 (5 bases each). V gave up 6 bases and J gave up 5 bases, with 16 bases separating them. The CDR3 extends over 14 amino acids. The germline V gene encodes CDR1 LNHDA and CDR2 SQIVND (reference sequence). This CDR3 reads CASSHPGPGETQYF. The DNA of the CDR3 is TGTGCCAGTAGCCACCCGGGACCTGGGGAGACCCAGTACTTC.

This clonotype has ten or more counts. The CDR3 DNA sequence: TGCGCCAGCAGCTTTGCACAGGGCGATACGCAGTATTTT. Its translation is CASSFAQGDTQYF. The chain employs TRBV5-1 and TRBJ2-3; perhaps TRBD1 as D (6 bases). In germline, CDR1 is SGHRS, CDR2 YFSETQ. Trimming removed 2 bases from V and 6 bases from J, with 10 bases in between. The CDR3 is 13 amino acids.

By share, this clonotype ranks as medium-sized. The chain is built from TRBV20-1 and TRBJ2-7; D is unclear. Per the germline V gene, CDR1 is DFQATT and CDR2 is SNEGSKA (reference sequence). The length of the CDR3 is 14 residues. Trimming took off 0 bases at V and 0 bases at J, with 9 bases between the two ends. CDR3 amino acids: CSARDSVNSYEQYF. The CDR3 nucleotides read TGCAGTGCTAGAGATTCTGTCAACTCCTACGAGCAGTACTTC.

This clonotype was counted at least ten times. This sequence joins TRBV20-1 and TRBJ1-2; D possibly corresponds to TRBD1 (6 bases). The CDR3 sequence is 16 residues long. The V gene lost 0 bases and the J gene lost 0 bases, with 14 bases spanning the gap. In germline, CDR1 is DFQATT, CDR2 SNEGSKA (reference sequence). The CDR3 DNA reads as TGCAGTGCTAGAGATACAGGGCCGAATGCTAACTATGGCTACACCTTC. Its translation is CSARDTGPNANYGYTF.

The chain recombines TRBV2 with TRBJ2-1; 9 bases align to TRBD2. J was trimmed by 9 bases and V by 6 bases; bases with no gene match: 18. The CDR3 sequence is 17 residues long. From germline, CDR1 is SNHLY and CDR2 FYNNEI. The CDR3 region is CASRGGVLAGPEREQFF. The CDR3 coding sequence is TGTGCCAGCAGGGGGGGAGTACTAGCGGGCCCTGAGCGTGAGCAGTTCTTC.

This clonotype was counted a few times. This chain connects TRBV29-1 to TRBJ2-7; TRBD1 aligns across 9 bases. The CDR3 is 12 residues long. V dropped 6 bases and J dropped 4; count of bases not matched to a gene: 4. The germline CDR1 and CDR2 sequences are SQVTM and ANQGSEA. The CDR3 DNA reads TGCAGCGTAACCGGACAGGGGTACGAGCAGTACTTC. Amino acid sequence: CSVTGQGYEQYF.

Note on this clonotype: A much larger clone lies a single base off, so this may be a read error. This chain connects TRBV4-1 to TRBJ2-7, with D tentatively TRBD2 (5 bases). Germline CDR1 is MGHRA and CDR2 is YSYEKL. Trimming removed 0 bases from V and 7 bases from J, with 13 bases in between. The CDR3 totals 14 residues. For the CDR3, the DNA is TGCGCCAGCAGCCAAGAATCCATGGCGGGTGAGCAGTACTTC. It translates to CASSQESMAGEQYF.

This clonotype was counted ten times or more. The chain couples TRBV3-1 to TRBJ2-1; 13 nucleotides match TRBD2. The CDR3 loop spans 20 amino acids. Germline trimming cut 0 bases from V and 10 bases from J; bases unmatched to any gene: 18. The germline V gene has CDR1 LGHDT and CDR2 YNNKEL (reference sequence). The CDR3 protein is CASSQDGTSGRAFVGGEQFF. The CDR3 DNA is TGTGCCAGCAGCCAAGATGGCACTAGCGGGAGGGCCTTCGTGGGAGGAGAGCAGTTCTTC.

In DNA, the CDR3 is TGCAGCGTTGAAGGAGGGGCAGGGGAAAAACTGTTTTTT. It translates to CSVEGGAGEKLFF. The rearrangement joins TRBV29-1 to TRBJ1-4; TRBD1 is a possible D gene (5 bases). Germline V lookup: CDR1 SQVTM, CDR2 ANQGSEA. Trimming stripped 1 base from V and 8 bases from J, with 11 bases between. This CDR3 is 13 amino acids long.

By frequency in the sample, this clonotype is medium-sized. The chain combines TRBV28 with TRBJ2-5, with 8 positions matching TRBD2. CDR3 length: 12 residues. J was trimmed by 10 bases and V by 2 bases; bases with no gene match: 3. Germline V lookup: CDR1 MDHEN, CDR2 SYDVKM. This CDR3 is CASSLGLAGQYF. CDR3 sequence (DNA): TGTGCCAGCAGTTTAGGGCTAGCGGGCCAGTACTTC.

Comments on this clonotype: A much larger clone is a single base away; this may be a read error. The J gene is TRBJ1-1, the V gene TRBV18; D may be TRBD1 (6 bases). Trimming left V 3 bases short and J 8 bases short, with 19 bases between. Germline V gene lookup returns CDR1 KGHSH and CDR2 LQKENI. The CDR3 runs 15 residues. CDR3 nucleotide sequence: TGTGCCAGCTCACCGACTCGTGGACAGAGGATAGAAGCTTTCTTT. Translation gives CASSPTRGQRIEAFF.

This clonotype was recorded at least ten times. This rearrangement joins TRBV9 to TRBJ2-1; D is ambiguous. This CDR3 region has 14 residues. V gave up 5 bases and J gave up 0 bases, with 9 bases separating them. Germline V lookup: CDR1 SGDLS, CDR2 YYNGEE. The DNA for the CDR3 is TGTGCCAGCAGAAAGACAAGCTCCTACAATGAGCAGTTCTTC. This codes for CASRKTSSYNEQFF.

This clonotype appeared many times. The V call is TRBV12-3 or TRBV12-4, the J call TRBJ2-2; a weak D match, TRBD2 (5 bases). V dropped 6 bases and J dropped 5 bases, with 16 bases sitting between them. This CDR3 is built from 15 residues. CDR3: CASRELVRGTGELFF. CDR3 coding DNA: TGTGCCAGCAGGGAGCTTGTGAGAGGGACCGGGGAGCTGTTTTTT.

This clonotype was observed at least ten times. The chain recombines TRBV6-5 with TRBJ2-5; 8 positions agree with TRBD1. The CDR3 runs to 16 residues. J lost 4 bases, V lost 0 bases, and 7 bases had no gene match. CDR1 MNHEY and CDR2 SVGAGI come from the germline V gene. The CDR3 DNA is TGTGCCAGCAGTTACTCGCCGGGACAGGTCCGAGAGACCCAGTACTTC. Translation: CASSYSPGQVRETQYF.

This chain joins TRBV5-1 and TRBJ2-7; 11 bases match TRBD1. From germline, CDR1 is SGHRS and CDR2 YFSETQ. This CDR3 has 15 amino acids. The V segment lost 2 bases and the J segment 6 bases; nucleotides outside the gene matches: 7. The CDR3 region has the DNA TGCGCCAGCAGCTTAGCCCGGGACAGGGGGGCCGAGCAGTACTTC. It specifies CASSLARDRGAEQYF.

A few counts support this clonotype. V usage is TRBV5-1 and J usage is TRBJ2-7; D remains ambiguous. The V end lost 4 bases, the J end lost 3 bases, and 11 bases lay between the germline ends. The length of the CDR3 is 13 residues. Germline assignment: CDR1 SGHRS and CDR2 YFSETQ. Written as DNA, the CDR3 is TGCGCCAGCAGCCCTAAAAGCCTCTACGAGCAGTACTTC. Translated: CASSPKSLYEQYF.